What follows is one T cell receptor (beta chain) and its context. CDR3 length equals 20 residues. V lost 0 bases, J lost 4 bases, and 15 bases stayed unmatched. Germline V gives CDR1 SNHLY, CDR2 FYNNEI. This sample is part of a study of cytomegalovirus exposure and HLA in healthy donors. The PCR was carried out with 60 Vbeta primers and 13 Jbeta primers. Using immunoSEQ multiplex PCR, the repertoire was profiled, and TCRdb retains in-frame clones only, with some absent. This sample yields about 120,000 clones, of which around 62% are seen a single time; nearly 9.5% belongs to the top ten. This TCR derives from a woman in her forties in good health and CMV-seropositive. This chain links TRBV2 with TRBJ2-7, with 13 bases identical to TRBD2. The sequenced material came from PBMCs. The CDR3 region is CASSEAGGAEWTSGRYEQYF. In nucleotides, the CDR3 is TGTGCCAGCAGTGAAGCGGGGGGGGCGGAATGGACTAGCGGGAGATACGAGCAGTACTTC.